Following are 25 T cell receptor beta chains from one sample sequenced in a study of blood T cells in healthy people across ages. It was with a sample-barcoded 5' primer and a J-beta primer mix that a second PCR of roughly 7 to 12 cycles was run. TCRdb redid the calling of the 5' RACE reads with MiXCR, one entry per CDR3 protein. In the table there are about 1,500,000 distinct CDR3 sequences, roughly 45% of which are singletons. Sequencing input: blood. These receptors all stem from a woman aged 18-35 years in good health.

CDR3 in amino acids: CAIRGTGMNSPLHF. CDR3 nucleotides: TGTGCCATCAGGGGGACAGGGATGAATTCACCCCTCCACTTT. The rearrangement links TRBV10-3 to TRBJ1-6, with 9 bases that match TRBD1. J was trimmed by 7 bases and V by 6 bases; bases with no gene match: 4. The CDR3 length is 14 residues. Germline values: CDR1 ENHRY, CDR2 SYGVKD.

V is TRBV12-3 or TRBV12-4 and J is TRBJ2-2, with 12 bases matching TRBD2. CDR3 size: 17 residues. Losses at the gene ends were 5 bases for V and 6 bases for J; bases not matched to a gene: 10. The CDR3 loop reads CASSPGTSGSGPGELFF. As DNA, the CDR3 is TGTGCCAGCAGTCCCGGGACTAGCGGGTCGGGCCCCGGGGAGCTGTTTTTT.

This chain uses TRBV7-2 with TRBJ2-1, with D maybe TRBD2 (6 bases). This CDR3 is built from 18 residues. Trimming took 3 bases from V and 1 from J, leaving 19 bases between them. The germline V gene encodes CDR1 SGHTA and CDR2 FQGNSA. The CDR3: CASSFLASFGSSYNEQFF. For the CDR3, the DNA is TGTGCCAGCAGCTTCCTGGCTAGTTTCGGGAGTTCCTACAATGAGCAGTTCTTC.

Turning to this clonotype: Its ends do not fully match the called genes, so a read error is possible. The chain employs TRBV7-7 and TRBJ1-1, with a weak D call TRBD1 (5 bases). The germline gives CDR1 SSHAT, CDR2 FNYEAQ (reference sequence). The CDR3 sequence is 16 residues long. The CDR3 coding sequence is TGTGCTAGCAGCTCCTCGGACACCATTATGAACACTGAAGCTTTCTTT. This gives the protein CASSSSDTIMNTEAFF.

The chain has TRBV2 and TRBJ1-2, with 12 nucleotides matching TRBD1. Germline CDR1 SNHLY, CDR2 FYNNEI. The CDR3 is 17 amino acids. J was trimmed by 3 bases and V by 5 bases; bases with no gene match: 10. CDR3 protein: CASSQPPGQGADYGYTF. CDR3 sequence (DNA): TGTGCCAGCAGTCAACCTCCGGGACAGGGGGCAGACTATGGCTACACCTTC.

This clonotype showed up just a few times. The V and J genes are TRBV7-2 and TRBJ2-1; TRBD2 matches at 15 bases. Germline V CDR1 and CDR2: SGHTA, FQGNSA. J gave up 7 bases and V 4 bases, and 5 bases lay outside the gene matches. CDR3 length: 16 residues. CDR3: CASSSGTSGRLNEQFF. The CDR3 DNA is TGTGCCAGCAGCTCGGGGACTAGCGGGAGGTTGAATGAGCAGTTCTTC. The variable domain in full, with the rest retrieved from reference TRBV7-2 and TRBJ2-1, is GAGVSQSPSNKVTEKGKDVELRCDPISGHTALYWYRQSLGQGLEFLIYFQGNSAPDKSGLPSDRFSAERTGGSVSTLTIQRTQQEDSAVYLCASSSGTSGRLNEQFFGPGTRLTVL.

The V call is TRBV20-1, the J call TRBJ2-7; possibly TRBD1 or TRBD2 for D (6 bases each). The germline V and J ends were trimmed by 0 bases and 2 bases, with 17 bases remaining between them. CDR1 DFQATT and CDR2 SNEGSKA come from the germline V gene (reference sequence). CDR3 length: 16 residues. The CDR3 here is CSAREEGTGRTYEQYF. The CDR3 DNA follows: TGCAGTGCTAGAGAGGAAGGAACAGGGAGGACCTACGAGCAGTACTTC.

V and J are TRBV7-2 and TRBJ2-3; D is possibly TRBD2 (6 bases). Germline loops: CDR1 SGHTA, CDR2 FQGNSA. CDR3 length: 15 residues. With 1 base removed from V and 4 bases from J, the gap between germline ends came to 12 bases. The CDR3 sequence: CASSLGTTGADTQYF. CDR3 in DNA: TGTGCCAGCAGCTTAGGGACTACCGGAGCAGATACGCAGTATTTT.

The chain is built from TRBV20-1 and TRBJ2-3; 12 bases line up with TRBD2. Germline loops: CDR1 DFQATT, CDR2 SNEGSKA (reference sequence). V lost 4 bases and J lost 9; bases outside the gene matches: 8. The CDR3 has 14 amino acids. CDR3 loop: CSAKGLAGSVTQYF. The CDR3 DNA reads TGCAGTGCTAAAGGACTAGCGGGGAGCGTAACGCAGTATTTT.

This clonotype appeared a few times. V usage is TRBV20-1 and J usage is TRBJ2-3, with TRBD2 matching over 10 bases. The trim removed 3 bases at V and 3 bases at J, leaving 3 bases unmatched. This CDR3 is built from 14 residues. The germline V gene encodes CDR1 DFQATT and CDR2 SNEGSKA (reference sequence). CDR3 in DNA: TGCAGTGCTAGGACTAGCGGGCCGACAGATACGCAGTATTTT. It is translated as CSARTSGPTDTQYF.

This clonotype was seen ten or more times. The junction and the germline gene differ at one end; a read error may be behind it. This chain links TRBV28 with TRBJ2-5; no clear D. This CDR3 contains 12 residues. Germline V gene data show CDR1 as MDHEN and CDR2 as SYDVKM. The CDR3 DNA reads as TGTGCCAGCAGCTTATCCCGGGAGACCCAGTACTTC. Its translation: CASSLSRETQYF.

V usage is TRBV12-3 or TRBV12-4 and J usage is TRBJ2-5; perhaps TRBD2 as D (5 bases). This CDR3 has 15 residues. The V gene lost 5 bases and the J gene lost 0 bases, with 13 bases spanning the gap. The CDR3 DNA reads TGTGCCAGCAGTAATGAGGGCGGATACCAAGAGACCCAGTACTTC. Protein product: CASSNEGGYQETQYF.

There are a few counts of this clonotype. DNA of the CDR3: TGTGCCAGCAGCTTAAAAGGAGGACTAGCAGGCCACGAGCAGTACTTC. This encodes CASSLKGGLAGHEQYF. The V gene is TRBV7-2, the J gene TRBJ2-7; 8 nucleotides align to TRBD2. Per germline, CDR1 SGHTA and CDR2 FQGNSA. The CDR3 extends over 16 amino acids. V dropped 2 bases and J dropped 5; count of bases not matched to a gene: 11.

This clonotype appeared a few times. The V call is TRBV20-1, the J call TRBJ1-1; D uncertain. This CDR3 region has 13 residues. Trimming cost V 6 bases and J 6 bases, with 17 bases left between them. In germline, CDR1 is DFQATT, CDR2 SNEGSKA (reference sequence). The CDR3 region is CSAFTPSGPEAFF. The CDR3 DNA follows: TGCAGTGCCTTTACCCCCAGCGGTCCTGAAGCTTTCTTT.

In this sample, this clonotype turned up a few times. The V call is TRBV12-3 or TRBV12-4, the J call TRBJ2-1; a possible D gene is TRBD2 (6 bases). V lost 7 bases and J 10 bases, leaving 26 bases between the germline ends. The CDR3 has 16 amino acids. The CDR3 loop is CASTSASLAPAKEQFF. Written as DNA, the CDR3 is TGTGCCAGCACCTCAGCGTCACTAGCTCCCGCCAAAGAGCAGTTCTTC.

This chain joins TRBV3-1 and TRBJ2-3; 7 nucleotides agree with TRBD2. This CDR3 comprises 13 residues. Germline V gives CDR1 LGHDT, CDR2 YNNKEL (reference sequence). V trimming: 6 bases; J trimming: 4 bases; junction bases outside the gene matches: 4. The CDR3, as DNA: TGTGCCAGCAGTACTAGCGCGGCAGATACGCAGTATTTT. Residues: CASSTSAADTQYF.

This clonotype was detected only once. The gene calls are TRBV29-1 and TRBJ2-1; 12 bases map to TRBD2. The V gene end was trimmed by 6 bases and the J gene end by 8 bases; junction bases not matched to a gene: 11. Germline V gene sequence: CDR1 SQVTM, CDR2 ANQGSEA. This CDR3 spans 15 amino acids. The CDR3 loop is CSVPSGRAIRYEQFF. In DNA form, the CDR3 reads TGCAGCGTCCCTAGCGGGAGGGCCATAAGGTATGAGCAGTTCTTC.

The chain combines TRBV3-1 with TRBJ2-1, with D perhaps TRBD2 (6 bases). CDR1 and CDR2 (germline): LGHDT, YNNKEL (reference sequence). The ends were cut back, 8 bases at V and 9 bases at J, with 14 bases in the middle. The CDR3 consists of 12 residues. The CDR3, as DNA: TGTGCCAGCGGTGCGGGGAGCGTTGAGCAGTTCTTC. It is translated as CASGAGSVEQFF.

V is TRBV10-1 and J is TRBJ2-7, with no clear D. From germline, CDR1 is WNHNN and CDR2 SYGVQD (reference sequence). The CDR3 spans 16 residues. Trimming cost V 0 bases and J 7 bases, with 19 bases left between them. CDR3 region: CASSESRNLRGNEQYF. DNA for the CDR3: TGCGCCAGCAGTGAGTCGAGGAATTTACGAGGTAATGAGCAGTACTTC.

The rearrangement uses TRBV7-2 and TRBJ2-1; 11 nucleotides align to TRBD2. The CDR3 consists of 16 residues. V dropped 5 bases and J dropped 0; count of bases not matched to a gene: 3. Per germline, CDR1 SGHTA and CDR2 FQGNSA. This CDR3 is CASSQTSGDSYNEQFF. CDR3 in DNA: TGTGCCAGCAGCCAGACTAGCGGGGACTCCTACAATGAGCAGTTCTTC.

In its sample, this clonotype was seen a few times. The gene calls are TRBV7-2 and TRBJ2-7, with 7 bases matching TRBD2. CDR1 SGHTA and CDR2 FQGNSA come from the germline V gene. The CDR3 has 14 amino acids. The J segment lost 2 bases and the V segment lost 5 bases, leaving 6 bases of the junction unmatched. The CDR3 nucleotides are TGTGCCAGCAGCCCCTCTAGCGGCACCTACGAGCAGTACTTC. Protein sequence: CASSPSSGTYEQYF. The full variable domain, its missing parts supplied by reference TRBV7-2 and TRBJ2-7, is GAGVSQSPSNKVTEKGKDVELRCDPISGHTALYWYRQSLGQGLEFLIYFQGNSAPDKSGLPSDRFSAERTGGSVSTLTIQRTQQEDSAVYLCASSPSSGTYEQYFGPGTRLTVT.

This chain joins TRBV20-1 and TRBJ2-7; D possibly corresponds to TRBD1 (5 bases). Germline loops: CDR1 DFQATT, CDR2 SNEGSKA (reference sequence). V lost 0 bases and J 3 bases, leaving 18 bases between the germline ends. This CDR3 is built from 16 residues. Here the CDR3 DNA reads TGCAGTGCTAGAGATCCCCAAGGGGAATCTGGCTACGAGCAGTACTTC. It codes for CSARDPQGESGYEQYF.

The chain employs TRBV7-6 and TRBJ1-4, with D possibly matching TRBD1 (5 bases). The CDR3 is 16 residues long. V lost 5 bases to trimming and J lost 3 bases, with 16 bases between them. Germline V gene lookup returns CDR1 SGHVS and CDR2 FNYEAQ. The CDR3 DNA is TGTGCCAGCAGCCCCAGGGTGTTTTCTTCTAATGAAAAACTGTTTTTT. Protein product: CASSPRVFSSNEKLFF.

About this clonotype itself: A junction end diverges from the germline sequence, so it may reflect a read error. The J gene is TRBJ2-3, the V gene TRBV28, with 15 bases that match TRBD2. Germline-derived CDR1 and CDR2 are MDHEN and SYDVKM. The CDR3 loop spans 14 amino acids. CDR3 in amino acids: CVSRTSGRGDTQYF. CDR3 DNA sequence: TGTGTCAGCCGGACTAGCGGGAGGGGGGATACGCAGTATTTT.

J is TRBJ2-5 and V is TRBV20-1; weak D call: TRBD2 (5 bases). CDR3 length: 17 amino acids. Germline CDR1 reads DFQATT; CDR2 reads SNEGSKA (reference sequence). With 0 bases removed from V and 4 bases from J, the gap between germline ends came to 21 bases. The CDR3 reads CSARDLARLPPLETQYF. The CDR3 bases are TGCAGTGCTAGAGATTTAGCGCGACTCCCTCCATTAGAGACCCAGTACTTC.